One T cell receptor (beta chain) is described in this entry. Its antigen is as yet unknown. The CDR3 has 13 residues. Germline-derived CDR1 and CDR2 are SGHRS and YFSETQ. V was trimmed by 4 bases and J by 5 bases, leaving 13 bases between them. This entry is derived from a study of T cell responses to AZD1222 COVID-19 vaccine. Study-level points and caveats: Seropositivity was recorded at baseline in only a handful of AZD1222 recipients.

Generated by immunoSEQ multiplex PCR, the TCRdb table keeps only in-frame clones and is missing some. The profile shows 120,000 to 150,000 clones, roughly 90% of them singletons. The material was peripheral blood, obtained 28 days after the second AZD1222 dose. V gene TRBV5-1 combines with J gene TRBJ2-7, with D possibly matching TRBD1 (6 bases). This sequence originates from an adult who received the AZD1222 COVID-19 vaccine. The CDR3 sequence: CASSVPTGNEQYF. The CDR3 DNA reads as TGCGCCAGCAGCGTCCCAACAGGGAACGAGCAGTACTTC.